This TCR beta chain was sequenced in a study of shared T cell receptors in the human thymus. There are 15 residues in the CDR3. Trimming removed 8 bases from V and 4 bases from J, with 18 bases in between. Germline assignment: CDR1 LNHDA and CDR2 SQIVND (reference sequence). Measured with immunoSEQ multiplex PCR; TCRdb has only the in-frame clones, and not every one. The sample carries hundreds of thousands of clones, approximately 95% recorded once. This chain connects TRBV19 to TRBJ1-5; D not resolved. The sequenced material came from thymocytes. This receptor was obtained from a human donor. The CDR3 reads CASLLSPGPNQPQHF. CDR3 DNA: TGTGCCAGTCTCCTATCCCCAGGACCAAATCAGCCCCAGCATTTT.